The 25 T cell receptor beta chains listed next were all sequenced from one sample in a study of blood T cell repertoires in COVID-19. Data came from immunoSEQ multiplex PCR; TCRdb stores just in-frame clones and leaves some out. There are approximately 180,000 clones in the sample; approximately 90% occur only once, and about an eighth lies in the top ten. The sample was peripheral blood. The receptors stem from a woman in her 70s with COVID-19, enrolled during active disease.

This chain uses TRBV19 with TRBJ2-3; 8 nucleotides agree with TRBD1. The CDR3 is made up of 15 amino acids. With 5 bases clipped from V and 2 bases from J, the junction kept 6 bases outside the gene matches. CDR1 is LNHDA, CDR2 SQIVND, per germline (reference sequence). CDR3 amino acids: CASSPRTGPTDTQYF. CDR3 DNA sequence: TGTGCCAGTAGTCCTAGGACAGGGCCCACAGATACGCAGTATTTT.

This clone was observed a single time. This chain uses TRBV4-1 with TRBJ1-3; the D is unclear. The CDR3 length is 17 residues. The germline V gene has CDR1 MGHRA and CDR2 YSYEKL. V was trimmed by 1 base and J by 0 bases, leaving 13 bases between them. As DNA, the CDR3 is TGCGCCAGCAGCCAAGTTTACACCAGACTCTCTGGAAACACCATATATTTT. Translated: CASSQVYTRLSGNTIYF.

This clone was found many times. The chain couples TRBV7-2 to TRBJ2-3; unclear D gene. Germline V gives CDR1 SGHTA, CDR2 FQGNSA. The CDR3 loop spans 12 amino acids. Trimming stripped 4 bases from V and 3 bases from J, with 5 bases between. The CDR3 region is CASSWLTDTQYF. The CDR3 DNA reads TGTGCCAGCAGCTGGCTTACAGATACGCAGTATTTT. Combining the CDR3 with reference TRBV7-2 and TRBJ2-3 gives the whole variable domain GAGVSQSPSNKVTEKGKDVELRCDPISGHTALYWYRQSLGQGLEFLIYFQGNSAPDKSGLPSDRFSAERTGGSVSTLTIQRTQQEDSAVYLCASSWLTDTQYFGPGTRLTVL.

V gene TRBV28 combines with J gene TRBJ1-6; D call uncertain. Germline CDR1 is MDHEN and CDR2 is SYDVKM. There are 14 residues in the CDR3. Trimming pared 3 bases from V and 10 bases from J, leaving 13 bases between. Here the CDR3 DNA reads TGTGCCAGCAGTTTCACATACGGAGGCTCACCCCTCCACTTT. It yields the protein CASSFTYGGSPLHF.

The chain carries TRBV19 and TRBJ2-5; TRBD1 matches at 12 bases. The germline V gene encodes CDR1 LNHDA and CDR2 SQIVND (reference sequence). With 3 bases clipped from V and 5 bases from J, the junction kept 4 bases outside the gene matches. This CDR3 region has 15 residues. CDR3 nucleotide sequence: TGTGCCAGTAGTATTTGGGACAGGGGGCTGGAGACCCAGTACTTC. This translates into CASSIWDRGLETQYF.

CDR3 bases: TGTGCCAGTAGTAAGGAGGCCCCCGGGCCTGGAAACACCATATATTTT. As protein: CASSKEAPGPGNTIYF. The rearrangement joins TRBV19 to TRBJ1-3; no definite D call. The CDR3 loop spans 16 amino acids. Trimming cost V 4 bases and J 2 bases, with 15 bases left between them. Per the germline V gene, CDR1 is LNHDA and CDR2 is SQIVND (reference sequence).

The V call is TRBV7-2, the J call TRBJ2-7; 10 bases are a match to TRBD1. J gave up 3 bases and V 4 bases, and 3 bases lay outside the gene matches. Germline CDR1 SGHTA, CDR2 FQGNSA. This CDR3 region has 14 residues. Written as DNA, the CDR3 is TGTGCCAGCAGCTGGAGGACAGGGGGCTACGAGCAGTACTTC. This translates into CASSWRTGGYEQYF.

The chain has TRBV11-2 and TRBJ1-6, with 9 positions matching TRBD1. Losses at the gene ends were 5 bases for V and 10 bases for J; bases not matched to a gene: 9. There are 15 residues in the CDR3. Germline V lookup: CDR1 SGHAT, CDR2 FQNNGV. This CDR3 reads CASSLRQGESSPLHF. Here the CDR3 DNA reads TGTGCCAGCAGCCTCCGACAGGGGGAATCATCACCCCTCCACTTT.

CDR3 nucleotide sequence: TGTGCCAGCAGCCCGACAGGGAGGCGGGAGACCCAGTACTTC. Protein product: CASSPTGRRETQYF. J is TRBJ2-5 and V is TRBV7-3, with D perhaps TRBD1 (7 bases). The CDR3 is made up of 14 amino acids. Trimming shortened V by 5 bases and J by 5 bases, and 15 bases separated the two germline ends. Germline CDR1 is SGHTA and CDR2 is FQGTGA.

J is TRBJ1-1 and V is TRBV11-3; TRBD1 aligns across 7 bases. Looked up from germline, CDR1 is SGHNT and CDR2 is YENEEA. The ends lost 0 bases at V and 4 bases at J; junction bases unmatched: 5. The CDR3 runs to 15 residues. The DNA of the CDR3 is TGTGCCAGCAGCTTAGACAACAGGGGTGGCACTGAAGCTTTCTTT. Protein product: CASSLDNRGGTEAFF.

This clone was observed a handful of times. The chain couples TRBV11-3 to TRBJ2-7; the match to TRBD2 covers 7 bases. The CDR3 contains 14 residues. V shed 2 bases, J shed 4 bases, and the junction held 5 bases outside the gene matches. In germline, CDR1 is SGHNT, CDR2 YENEEA. The CDR3 here is CASSLLREGYEQYF. The CDR3 DNA follows: TGTGCCAGCAGCTTATTAAGGGAGGGGTACGAGCAGTACTTC. Looking up the rest from reference TRBV11-3 and TRBJ2-7 gives the full variable domain: EAGVVQSPRYKIIEKKQPVAFWCNPISGHNTLYWYLQNLGQGPELLIRYENEEAVDDSQLPKDRFSAERLKGVDSTLKIQPAELGDSAVYLCASSLLREGYEQYFGPGTRLTVT.

The CDR3, as DNA: TGCGCCAGCAGCCCTGGGGTTGGTAGCGGGAGGGCCAAGAACACCGGGGAGCTGTTTTTT. Translated: CASSPGVGSGRAKNTGELFF. This chain links TRBV5-1 with TRBJ2-2; 11 nucleotides align to TRBD2. The V gene end was trimmed by 4 bases and the J gene end by 1 base; junction bases not matched to a gene: 15. CDR1 is SGHRS, CDR2 YFSETQ, per germline. The CDR3 length is 20 residues.

The rearrangement uses TRBV24-1 and TRBJ2-7, with 9 bases matching TRBD2. This CDR3 contains 14 residues. V was clipped by 3 bases and J by 6 bases; unmatched bases: 5. Germline lookup yields CDR1 KGHDR and CDR2 SFDVKD. The CDR3 bases are TGTGCCACCAGTGATGTTGCGGGAGGGCGCGAGCAGTACTTC. This gives the protein CATSDVAGGREQYF.

The chain employs TRBV2 and TRBJ1-5; TRBD1 aligns across 10 bases. CDR1 and CDR2 (germline): SNHLY, FYNNEI. V shed 1 base and J 6 bases; nucleotides not matched to a gene: 6. The CDR3 has 16 residues. CDR3 residues: CASSEGTGGVRQPQHF. In DNA form, the CDR3 reads TGTGCCAGCAGTGAAGGGACAGGGGGAGTTCGTCAGCCCCAGCATTTT. The full variable domain, rest sourced from reference TRBV2 and TRBJ1-5, is EPEVTQTPSHQVTQMGQEVILRCVPISNHLYFYWYRQILGQKVEFLVSFYNNEISEKSEIFDDQFSVERPDGSNFTLKIRSTKLEDSAMYFCASSEGTGGVRQPQHFGDGTRLSIL.

CDR3 loop: CSASYEGYEQYF. CDR3 DNA sequence: TGCAGTGCTAGTTACGAGGGATACGAGCAGTACTTC. The V call is TRBV20-1, the J call TRBJ2-7; a possible D gene is TRBD2 (5 bases). The CDR3 loop spans 12 amino acids. Germline lookup yields CDR1 DFQATT and CDR2 SNEGSKA (reference sequence). The V end was cut by 3 bases, the J end by 4 bases, with 10 bases between.

The chain recombines TRBV19 with TRBJ2-5, with TRBD1 matching 8 bases. Trimming removed 3 bases from V and 4 bases from J; junction bases left unmatched: 7. This CDR3 contains 15 residues. Germline CDR1 is LNHDA and CDR2 is SQIVND (reference sequence). CDR3 loop: CASSIGQGFVETQYF. In DNA, the CDR3 is TGTGCCAGTAGTATCGGACAGGGATTTGTAGAGACCCAGTACTTC.

The chain recombines TRBV11-3 with TRBJ2-7; D is possibly TRBD2 (6 bases). Germline V CDR1 and CDR2: SGHNT, YENEEA. Trimming stripped 3 bases from V and 2 bases from J, with 14 bases between. The CDR3 contains 15 residues. The CDR3: CASSFFGSGPYEQYF. In DNA, the CDR3 is TGTGCCAGCAGCTTTTTTGGTAGCGGACCCTACGAGCAGTACTTC.

The chain employs TRBV7-9 and TRBJ1-5; no reliable D call. This CDR3 has 16 residues. Germline loops: CDR1 SEHNR, CDR2 FQNEAQ (reference sequence). The V end lost 3 bases, the J end lost 0 bases, and 12 bases lay between the germline ends. CDR3 in DNA: TGTGCCAGCAGCTTTTGGGTGGGCAATAGCAATCAGCCCCAGCATTTT. Its protein is CASSFWVGNSNQPQHF.

The chain combines TRBV10-1 with TRBJ2-2; 8 positions match TRBD2. This CDR3 is 16 amino acids long. The germline gives CDR1 WNHNN, CDR2 SYGVQD (reference sequence). J lost 1 base, V lost 4 bases, and 5 bases had no gene match. DNA for the CDR3: TGCGCCAGCAGTGGTCCCAGCGGGGGGAACACCGGGGAGCTGTTTTTT. This gives the protein CASSGPSGGNTGELFF.

The chain joins TRBV29-1 to TRBJ2-5, with a tentative D call TRBD1 (5 bases). There are 13 residues in the CDR3. Trimming shortened V by 6 bases and J by 0 bases, and 11 bases separated the two germline ends. Looked up from germline, CDR1 is SQVTM and CDR2 is ANQGSEA. CDR3 amino acids: CSVRGANQETQYF. The CDR3 coding sequence is TGCAGCGTCCGTGGGGCGAACCAAGAGACCCAGTACTTC.

The V call is TRBV28, the J call TRBJ2-2; 8 nucleotides align to TRBD2. CDR3 size: 14 residues. Germline CDR1 and CDR2: MDHEN and SYDVKM. With 8 bases clipped from V and 5 bases from J, the junction kept 7 bases outside the gene matches. DNA of the CDR3: TGTGCCAGCTCCAGCGGGAGTTGGACCGGGGAGCTGTTTTTT. Residues: CASSSGSWTGELFF.

The chain is built from TRBV9 and TRBJ2-5; 8 bases align to TRBD1. V gave up 3 bases and J gave up 5 bases; unmatched junction bases: 9. Germline assignment: CDR1 SGDLS and CDR2 YYNGEE. CDR3 length: 15 amino acids. This CDR3 is CASSAPGQGSETQYF. DNA of the CDR3: TGTGCCAGCAGCGCCCCCGGACAGGGATCGGAGACCCAGTACTTC.

The CDR3 nucleotides are TGCGCCAGCAGCAGCCCCCCTTCCTACGAGCAGTACTTC. The encoded protein is CASSSPPSYEQYF. This chain links TRBV5-1 with TRBJ2-7; D remains ambiguous. This CDR3 has 13 amino acids. Trimming left V 4 bases short and J 1 base short, with 9 bases between. Germline V gene lookup returns CDR1 SGHRS and CDR2 YFSETQ. Full variable domain (outside the CDR3, taken from reference TRBV5-1 and TRBJ2-7): KAGVTQTPRYLIKTRGQQVTLSCSPISGHRSVSWYQQTPGQGLQFLFEYFSETQRNKGNFPGRFSGRQFSNSRSEMNVSTLELGDSALYLCASSSPPSYEQYFGPGTRLTVT.

The V gene is TRBV11-3, the J gene TRBJ1-2; D is perhaps TRBD1 (5 bases). Germline V CDR1 and CDR2: SGHNT, YENEEA. V lost 1 base to trimming and J lost 8 bases, with 11 bases between them. The CDR3 consists of 13 residues. In DNA form, the CDR3 reads TGTGCCAGCAGCTTAGGCAGGGTTGACGGCTACACCTTC. Translation gives CASSLGRVDGYTF.

The genes are TRBV6-6 and TRBJ2-3, with D possibly matching TRBD2 (5 bases). CDR1 and CDR2 (germline): MNHNY, SVGAGI (reference sequence). With 3 bases removed from V and 4 bases from J, the gap between germline ends came to 17 bases. This CDR3 has 16 amino acids. This CDR3 reads CASSYPPGYGADTQYF. The CDR3 nucleotides are TGTGCCAGCAGTTATCCCCCGGGATATGGGGCAGATACGCAGTATTTT.